This T cell receptor beta chain was documented in a study of cytomegalovirus exposure and HLA in healthy donors. Study background: The platform used for the 110 or so validation repertoires matched that of the approximately 670 first-cohort repertoires, a later analysis reported.

Only in-frame clones appear in the TCRdb table, and some are missing; sequencing was by immunoSEQ multiplex PCR. The sample includes 130,000 or so clones, 80% to 90% seen only once; the top ten take 0.95% to 1.5%. In the case of this clone: Its antigen remains unknown.

Study-wide results and caveats: It was about 150 TCR beta chains that were listed as cytomegalovirus-associated.

CDR3 length equals 13 residues. Germline CDR1 KGHSH, CDR2 LQKENI. V gave up 6 bases and J gave up 7 bases, with 13 bases separating them. The chain has TRBV18 and TRBJ2-1, with D possibly matching TRBD1 (6 bases). Sequencing was performed on PBMCs. The receptor was isolated from a young woman in good health and CMV-seronegative. The CDR3 protein is CASSPQGGNEQFF. In nucleotides, the CDR3 is TGTGCCAGCTCGCCTCAAGGGGGAAATGAGCAGTTCTTC. Combining the CDR3 with reference TRBV18 and TRBJ2-1 gives the whole variable domain NAGVMQNPRHLVRRRGQEARLRCSPMKGHSHVYWYRQLPEEGLKFMVYLQKENIIDESGMPKERFSAEFPKEGPSILRIQQVVRGDSAAYFCASSPQGGNEQFFGPGTRLTVL.